The 23 T cell receptor beta chains below come from one sample, sequenced in a study of blood T cell repertoires in COVID-19. Measured with immunoSEQ multiplex PCR; TCRdb has only the in-frame clones, and not every one. The sample shows some 390,000 clones, approximately 92% of them seen only once. Material: PBMCs or T cells enriched from blood (not recorded which). The receptor source for this set is a young man who had recovered from COVID-19.

Concerning this clone itself: The identical CDR3 is also encoded by other nucleotide sequences in the sample. The gene calls are TRBV28 and TRBJ1-2, with 7 nucleotides matching TRBD1. Trimming at V came to 6 bases and at J to 4 bases, leaving 5 bases not matched to a gene. Germline-derived CDR1 and CDR2 are MDHEN and SYDVKM. The CDR3 sequence is 13 residues long. Written as DNA, the CDR3 is TGTGCCAGCAGCCCTGACAGGGTCTATGGCTACACCTTC. Encoded protein: CASSPDRVYGYTF.

This clone was recorded once. The chain is built from TRBV23-1 and TRBJ2-2; tentative D call: TRBD2 (6 bases). TRBV23-1 is marked as an open reading frame, function uncertain. Trimming stripped 1 base from V and 1 base from J, with 25 bases between. The CDR3 is 21 residues long. The DNA of the CDR3 is TGCGCCAGCAGTCAATGGCAATCCCCTGGATTGACTAGGTTGAACACCGGGGAGCTGTTTTTT. Translated, it gives CASSQWQSPGLTRLNTGELFF.

V is TRBV19 and J is TRBJ2-4; 7 nucleotides match TRBD1. The CDR3 contains 16 residues. Trimming cost V 3 bases and J 0 bases; bases outside gene matches: 5. The V gene's germline CDR1 is LNHDA and CDR2 SQIVND (reference sequence). The CDR3 is CASSIGQVLAKNIQYF. The CDR3 region has the DNA TGTGCCAGTAGTATTGGACAGGTGCTAGCCAAAAACATTCAGTACTTC.

The V call is TRBV7-8, the J call TRBJ1-1; 10 nucleotides agree with TRBD1. V was clipped by 0 bases and J by 3 bases; unmatched bases: 1. Germline values: CDR1 SGHVS, CDR2 FQNEAQ. This CDR3 has 15 residues. In nucleotides, the CDR3 is TGTGCCAGCAGCTTAGCGGGGACAGGGGACACTGAAGCTTTCTTT. Translation gives CASSLAGTGDTEAFF.

The chain joins TRBV18 to TRBJ2-1; 7 bases are a match to TRBD1. The CDR3 contains 16 residues. CDR1 KGHSH and CDR2 LQKENI come from the germline V gene. V lost 3 bases to trimming and J lost 7 bases; unmatched junction nucleotides: 12. CDR3 amino acids: CASSPRGQVAANEQFF. The CDR3 nucleotides are TGTGCCAGCTCACCCCGAGGACAGGTCGCTGCGAATGAGCAGTTCTTC.

The chain recombines TRBV7-9 with TRBJ1-4; D might be TRBD1 (5 bases). The CDR3 is 16 residues long. Germline V lookup: CDR1 SEHNR, CDR2 FQNEAQ (reference sequence). V was clipped by 3 bases and J by 7 bases, with 18 bases between them. The CDR3 DNA reads TGTGCCAGCAGCTTCCCTAAGACAGCCCGTGCTGAAAAACTGTTTTTT. This translates into CASSFPKTARAEKLFF. Variable domain in full (rest from reference TRBV7-9 and TRBJ1-4): DTGVSQNPRHKITKRGQNVTFRCDPISEHNRLYWYRQTLGQGPEFLTYFQNEAQLEKSRLLSDRFSAERPKGSFSTLEIQRTEQGDSAMYLCASSFPKTARAEKLFFGSGTQLSVL.

The chain couples TRBV12-3 or TRBV12-4 to TRBJ1-2, with no clear D. Trimming cost V 5 bases and J 8 bases, with 12 bases left between them. The length of the CDR3 is 12 residues. The CDR3 sequence is CASSPIGEGYTF. Written as DNA, the CDR3 is TGTGCCAGCAGTCCGATCGGTGAGGGCTACACCTTC.

This CDR3 reads CASSPGDKPEQYF. As DNA, the CDR3 is TGTGCCAGCTCACCAGGGGACAAACCCGAGCAGTACTTC. This chain links TRBV18 with TRBJ2-7, with a weak D call TRBD1 (6 bases). Trimming shortened V by 2 bases and J by 6 bases, and 11 bases separated the two germline ends. This CDR3 comprises 13 residues. Looked up from germline, CDR1 is KGHSH and CDR2 is LQKENI.

This rearrangement joins TRBV10-3 to TRBJ2-5; tentatively, D is TRBD1 (6 bases). The CDR3 runs to 14 residues. Germline CDR1 is ENHRY and CDR2 is SYGVKD. V dropped 0 bases and J dropped 2 bases, with 7 bases sitting between them. DNA of the CDR3: TGTGCCATCAGTGAGTCGACAGGACAAGAGACCCAGTACTTC. It codes for CAISESTGQETQYF.

The CDR3 loop reads CASRGATGGVNEQFF. The DNA of the CDR3 is TGTGCCAGCAGGGGTGCAACAGGGGGCGTAAATGAGCAGTTCTTC. The chain recombines TRBV6-5 with TRBJ2-1; 9 nucleotides line up with TRBD1. V trimming: 6 bases; J trimming: 7 bases; junction bases outside the gene matches: 10. From germline, CDR1 is MNHEY and CDR2 SVGAGI. This CDR3 has 15 amino acids.

The chain is built from TRBV7-8 and TRBJ2-7; D is undetermined. Germline V gene sequence: CDR1 SGHVS, CDR2 FQNEAQ. The CDR3 covers 13 residues. V was clipped by 4 bases and J by 0 bases, with 7 bases between them. The DNA of the CDR3 is TGTGCCAGCAGCTCCACCGGCTCCTACGAGCAGTACTTC. Translation: CASSSTGSYEQYF.

The chain joins TRBV2 to TRBJ1-3, with unresolved D. Germline V gene data show CDR1 as SNHLY and CDR2 as FYNNEI. V was clipped by 6 bases and J by 3 bases, with 18 bases between them. CDR3 length: 16 amino acids. CDR3 bases: TGTGCCAGCAGGTATTCCACGACACTCGTTGGAAACACCATATATTTT. Encoded protein: CASRYSTTLVGNTIYF.

The chain recombines TRBV7-9 with TRBJ1-1, with D tentatively TRBD1 (6 bases). Germline loops: CDR1 SEHNR, CDR2 FQNEAQ (reference sequence). CDR3 length: 15 residues. The V end lost 5 bases, the J end lost 5 bases, and 18 bases lay between the germline ends. CDR3 nucleotides: TGTGCCAGCAGCATCGACCTGACAGGCGGGACTGAAGCTTTCTTT. It encodes CASSIDLTGGTEAFF. The whole variable domain, filled in from reference TRBV7-9 and TRBJ1-1, reads DTGVSQNPRHKITKRGQNVTFRCDPISEHNRLYWYRQTLGQGPEFLTYFQNEAQLEKSRLLSDRFSAERPKGSFSTLEIQRTEQGDSAMYLCASSIDLTGGTEAFFGQGTRLTVV.

The chain uses TRBV19 and TRBJ2-5; a possible D gene is TRBD1 (6 bases). From germline, CDR1 is LNHDA and CDR2 SQIVND (reference sequence). The CDR3 length is 13 residues. V gave up 9 bases and J gave up 3 bases, with 14 bases separating them. As DNA, the CDR3 is TGTGCCAGCGCCCGGGACACTGAAGAGACCCAGTACTTC. This sequence encodes CASARDTEETQYF.

This clone was seen a single time. The chain carries TRBV28 and TRBJ2-1, with a weak D call TRBD2 (5 bases). Trimming took 2 bases from V and 8 from J, leaving 10 bases between them. CDR3 size: 13 residues. In germline, CDR1 is MDHEN, CDR2 SYDVKM. The CDR3 sequence is CASSLEGRDEQFF. DNA of the CDR3: TGTGCCAGCAGTTTAGAGGGTAGGGATGAGCAGTTCTTC. Supplemented by reference TRBV28 and TRBJ2-1, the full variable domain reads DVKVTQSSRYLVKRTGEKVFLECVQDMDHENMFWYRQDPGLGLRLIYFSYDVKMKEKGDIPEGYSVSREKKERFSLILESASTNQTSMYLCASSLEGRDEQFFGPGTRLTVL.

As concerns this clone: This CDR3 is also generated by other DNA sequences in the sample. The chain links TRBV18 to TRBJ1-1; D is perhaps TRBD1 (5 bases). This CDR3 spans 13 amino acids. The germline gives CDR1 KGHSH, CDR2 LQKENI. V shed 5 bases and J shed 1 base, with 8 bases lying between them. CDR3 residues: CASSGDRNTEAFF. The CDR3 nucleotides are TGTGCCAGCTCAGGCGACAGGAACACTGAAGCTTTCTTT. The whole variable domain, filled in from reference TRBV18 and TRBJ1-1, reads NAGVMQNPRHLVRRRGQEARLRCSPMKGHSHVYWYRQLPEEGLKFMVYLQKENIIDESGMPKERFSAEFPKEGPSILRIQQVVRGDSAAYFCASSGDRNTEAFFGQGTRLTVV.

The CDR3 loop is CASSPGTATGELFF. In DNA, the CDR3 is TGCGCCAGCAGCCCCGGGACAGCAACCGGGGAGCTGTTTTTT. This rearrangement joins TRBV5-1 to TRBJ2-2; 7 positions agree with TRBD1. Germline V gene sequence: CDR1 SGHRS, CDR2 YFSETQ. The V segment lost 4 bases and the J segment 5 bases; nucleotides outside the gene matches: 5. The CDR3 contains 14 residues.

This chain uses TRBV30 with TRBJ1-5, with D hard to call. The CDR3 runs 14 residues. Trimming removed 4 bases from V and 6 bases from J, with 16 bases in between. The V gene's germline CDR1 is GTSNPN and CDR2 SVGIG (reference sequence). The CDR3 reads CAWTMAGRGQPQHF. CDR3 bases: TGTGCCTGGACCATGGCGGGTCGGGGTCAGCCCCAGCATTTT.

This chain connects TRBV10-3 to TRBJ1-3, with 7 bases matching TRBD1. The CDR3 totals 15 residues. V shed 10 bases, J shed 0 bases, and the junction held 9 bases outside the gene matches. Per the germline V gene, CDR1 is ENHRY and CDR2 is SYGVKD. DNA for the CDR3: TGTGCCACCCAGGACAGGTGGAACTCTGGAAACACCATATATTTT. Translation gives CATQDRWNSGNTIYF.

The chain has TRBV4-1 and TRBJ2-3; tentatively, D is TRBD1 (5 bases). Per the germline V gene, CDR1 is MGHRA and CDR2 is YSYEKL. The CDR3 is 17 residues long. Trimming removed 3 bases at V and 3 bases at J, with 19 bases between. The CDR3 loop is CASSHRSDTKPTDTQYF. CDR3 nucleotide sequence: TGCGCCAGCAGCCATAGGTCGGACACAAAACCGACAGATACGCAGTATTTT.

The chain joins TRBV9 to TRBJ2-7; no definite D call. CDR1 and CDR2 (germline): SGDLS, YYNGEE. V shed 0 bases and J shed 4 bases, with 8 bases lying between them. The CDR3 length is 13 residues. The CDR3 sequence is CASSVDNNYEQYF. The CDR3 DNA sequence: TGTGCCAGCAGCGTAGACAATAATTACGAGCAGTACTTC.

V and J are TRBV7-3 and TRBJ2-3; 9 nucleotides align to TRBD2. CDR3 size: 15 residues. Unmatched junction bases numbered 1, after V lost 0 bases and J lost 3 bases. Germline loops: CDR1 SGHTA, CDR2 FQGTGA. CDR3 region: CASSLTSGRTDTQYF. In DNA, the CDR3 is TGTGCCAGCAGCTTAACTAGCGGGAGAACAGATACGCAGTATTTT. The whole variable domain, remainder taken from reference TRBV7-3 and TRBJ2-3, is GAGVSQTPSNKVTEKGKYVELRCDPISGHTALYWYRQSLGQGPEFLIYFQGTGAADDSGLPNDRFFAVRPEGSVSTLKIQRTERGDSAVYLCASSLTSGRTDTQYFGPGTRLTVL.

V gene TRBV28 combines with J gene TRBJ2-1, with D tentatively TRBD2 (5 bases). V dropped 6 bases and J dropped 7 bases, with 25 bases sitting between them. This CDR3 is built from 17 residues. Germline assignment: CDR1 MDHEN and CDR2 SYDVKM. In DNA, the CDR3 is TGTGCCAGCAGGCACAACTCCCTTAGCGAGCTACGGAATGAGCAGTTCTTC. Amino acids: CASRHNSLSELRNEQFF.